This TCR beta chain was identified during a study of tumor-infiltrating lymphocytes in primary liver carcinoma. Whole-study findings and limits: Tumors and blood were compared for top-250-clone fraction, and tumors had the significantly higher value (p = 0.039).

The template, approximately 500 ng total RNA, yielded TCR beta cDNA made with a constant-region primer. For TCR beta, libraries were produced by three nested multiplex PCR rounds using slightly modified ARM-PCR. The two initial PCR rounds, ten to eleven cycles each, used TRBV1-TRBV30 forward and C-beta reverse primers. TCRdb re-analysed the multiplex PCR reads in MiXCR, keeping a single row per CDR3 protein. The sample carries roughly 70,000 distinct CDR3 sequences, approximately 74% recorded once. This CDR3 has 12 amino acids. For each extraction, RNA and DNA were obtained together from about 20-30 mg of unsorted bulk tissue. For this clonotype: The antigen is not known. A much larger clone differs by one base, so this may be a read error.

The gene calls are TRBV12-3 or TRBV12-4 and TRBJ1-2; D remains ambiguous. Sequencing was performed on liver tumor tissue from sampling region 4. Subset denoted: tumor region T4, right-lateral pole. The origin of this receptor is a man aged 35-49 years with primary liver carcinoma and hepatitis B virus infection. CDR3 sequence (DNA): TGTGTCAGAAGCTCTGGAGGTATGGGCTACACCTTC. Encoded protein: CVRSSGGMGYTF.